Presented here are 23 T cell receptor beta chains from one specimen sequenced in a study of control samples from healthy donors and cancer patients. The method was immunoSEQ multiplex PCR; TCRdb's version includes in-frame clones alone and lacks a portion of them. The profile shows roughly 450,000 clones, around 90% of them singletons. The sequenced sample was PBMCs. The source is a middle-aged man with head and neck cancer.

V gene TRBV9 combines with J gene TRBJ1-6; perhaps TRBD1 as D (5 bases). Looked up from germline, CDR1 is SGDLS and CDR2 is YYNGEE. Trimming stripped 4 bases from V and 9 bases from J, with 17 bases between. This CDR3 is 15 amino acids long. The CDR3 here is CASSIGHSQSSPLHF. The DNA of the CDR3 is TGTGCCAGCAGCATAGGACACTCACAGAGTTCACCCCTCCACTTT.

Here the CDR3 DNA reads TGTGCCAGTAGTACAACCCTAATTGGAATCTACGAGCAGTACTTC. Translating gives CASSTTLIGIYEQYF. V and J are TRBV19 and TRBJ2-7, with no clear D. This CDR3 spans 15 amino acids. CDR1 LNHDA and CDR2 SQIVND come from the germline V gene (reference sequence). V lost 4 bases, J lost 3 bases, and 16 bases lay in between.

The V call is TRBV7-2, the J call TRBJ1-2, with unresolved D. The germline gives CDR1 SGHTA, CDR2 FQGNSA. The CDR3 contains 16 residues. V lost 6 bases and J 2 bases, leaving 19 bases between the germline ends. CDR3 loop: CASSKRVSDGNYGYTF. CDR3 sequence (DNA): TGTGCCAGCAGTAAAAGGGTTTCGGATGGGAACTATGGCTACACCTTC.

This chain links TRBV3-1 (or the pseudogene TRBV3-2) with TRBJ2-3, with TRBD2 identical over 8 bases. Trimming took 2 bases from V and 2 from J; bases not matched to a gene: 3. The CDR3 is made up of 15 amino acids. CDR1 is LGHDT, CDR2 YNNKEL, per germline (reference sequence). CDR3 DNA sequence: TGTGCCAGCAGCCAAACTAGCGGATACACAGATACGCAGTATTTT. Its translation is CASSQTSGYTDTQYF.

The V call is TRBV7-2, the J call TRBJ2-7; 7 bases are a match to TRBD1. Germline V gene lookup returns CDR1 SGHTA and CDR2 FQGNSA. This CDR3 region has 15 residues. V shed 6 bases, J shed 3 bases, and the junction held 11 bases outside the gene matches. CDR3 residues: CASSTSRTGSYEQYF. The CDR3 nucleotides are TGTGCCAGCAGTACCTCTAGGACAGGCAGCTACGAGCAGTACTTC.

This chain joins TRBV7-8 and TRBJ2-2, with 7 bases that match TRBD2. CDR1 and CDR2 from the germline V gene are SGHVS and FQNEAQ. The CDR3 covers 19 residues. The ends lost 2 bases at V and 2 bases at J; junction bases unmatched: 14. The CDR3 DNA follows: TGTGCCAGCAGCTTAAGGGGTGCGGGGGACTTAGTCAACACCGGGGAGCTGTTTTTT. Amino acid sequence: CASSLRGAGDLVNTGELFF.

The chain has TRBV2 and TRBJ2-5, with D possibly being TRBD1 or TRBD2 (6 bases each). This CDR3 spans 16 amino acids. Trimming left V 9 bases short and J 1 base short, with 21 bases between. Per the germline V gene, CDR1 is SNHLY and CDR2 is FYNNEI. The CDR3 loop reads CASEMGGRVLQETQYF. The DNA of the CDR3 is TGTGCCAGTGAAATGGGGGGCCGAGTTCTCCAAGAGACCCAGTACTTC.

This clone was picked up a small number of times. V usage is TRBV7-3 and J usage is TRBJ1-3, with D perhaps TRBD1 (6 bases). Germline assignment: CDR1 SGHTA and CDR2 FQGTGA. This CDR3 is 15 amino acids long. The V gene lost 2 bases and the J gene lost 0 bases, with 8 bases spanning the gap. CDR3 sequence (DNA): TGTGCCAGCAGCTTAGGGGGCAGCTCTGGAAACACCATATATTTT. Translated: CASSLGGSSGNTIYF.

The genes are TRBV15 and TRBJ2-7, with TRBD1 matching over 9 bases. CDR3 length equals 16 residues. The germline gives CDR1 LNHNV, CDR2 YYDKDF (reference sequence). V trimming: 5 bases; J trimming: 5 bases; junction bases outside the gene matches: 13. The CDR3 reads CATSPNYRDRDHEQYF. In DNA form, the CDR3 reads TGTGCCACCAGCCCGAATTACCGGGACAGGGACCACGAGCAGTACTTC.

CDR3 amino acids: CASSLEGSSGANVLTF. In nucleotides, the CDR3 is TGCGCCAGCAGCTTGGAAGGGTCTAGTGGGGCCAACGTCCTGACTTTC. The chain carries TRBV5-1 and TRBJ2-6; no firm D call. The CDR3 runs 16 residues. The germline V gene has CDR1 SGHRS and CDR2 YFSETQ. Trimming stripped 0 bases from V and 3 bases from J, with 10 bases between.

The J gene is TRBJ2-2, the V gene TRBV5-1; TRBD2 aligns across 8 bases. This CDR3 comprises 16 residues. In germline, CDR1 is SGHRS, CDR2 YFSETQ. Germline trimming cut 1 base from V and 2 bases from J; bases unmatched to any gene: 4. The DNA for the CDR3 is TGCGCCAGCAGCTTGTTGACTAGCGTTAACACCGGGGAGCTGTTTTTT. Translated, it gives CASSLLTSVNTGELFF. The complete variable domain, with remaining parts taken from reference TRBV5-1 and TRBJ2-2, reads KAGVTQTPRYLIKTRGQQVTLSCSPISGHRSVSWYQQTPGQGLQFLFEYFSETQRNKGNFPGRFSGRQFSNSRSEMNVSTLELGDSALYLCASSLLTSVNTGELFFGEGSRLTVL.

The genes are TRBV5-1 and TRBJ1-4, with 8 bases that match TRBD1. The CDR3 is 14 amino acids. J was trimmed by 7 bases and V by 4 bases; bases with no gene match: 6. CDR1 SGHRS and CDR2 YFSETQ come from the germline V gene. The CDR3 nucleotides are TGCGCCAGCAGCCCTGGACAGGGACGTGAAAAACTGTTTTTT. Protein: CASSPGQGREKLFF.

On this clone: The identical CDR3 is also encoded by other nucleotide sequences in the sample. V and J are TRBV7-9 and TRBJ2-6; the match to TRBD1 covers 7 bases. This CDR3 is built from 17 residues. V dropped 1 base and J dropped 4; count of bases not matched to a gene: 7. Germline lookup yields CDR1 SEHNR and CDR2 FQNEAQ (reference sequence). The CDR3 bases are TGTGCCAGCAGCTTAGGTGCAGGGGGTGGGGGGGCCAACGTCCTGACTTTC. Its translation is CASSLGAGGGGANVLTF.

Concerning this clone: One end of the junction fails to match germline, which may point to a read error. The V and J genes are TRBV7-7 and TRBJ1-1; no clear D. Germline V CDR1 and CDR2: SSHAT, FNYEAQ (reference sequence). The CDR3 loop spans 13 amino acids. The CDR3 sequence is CASSLRGGTEAFF. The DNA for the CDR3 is TGTGCTAGCAGCTTACGGGGTGGCACTGAAGCTTTCTTT.

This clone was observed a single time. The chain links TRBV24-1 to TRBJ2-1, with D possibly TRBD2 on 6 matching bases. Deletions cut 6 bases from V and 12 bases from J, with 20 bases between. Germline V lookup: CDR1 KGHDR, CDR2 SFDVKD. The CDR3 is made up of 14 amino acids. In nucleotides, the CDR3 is TGTGCCACCAGTACGAGGCTATTAACCGGGGGGCAGTTCTTC. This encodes CATSTRLLTGGQFF.

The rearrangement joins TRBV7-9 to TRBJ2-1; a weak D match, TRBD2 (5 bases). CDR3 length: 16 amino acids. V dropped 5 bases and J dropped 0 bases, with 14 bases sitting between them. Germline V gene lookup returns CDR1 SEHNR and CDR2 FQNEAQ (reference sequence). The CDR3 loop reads CASSPRSESSYNEQFF. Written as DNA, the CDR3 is TGTGCCAGCAGCCCCCGTAGCGAGAGCTCCTACAATGAGCAGTTCTTC.

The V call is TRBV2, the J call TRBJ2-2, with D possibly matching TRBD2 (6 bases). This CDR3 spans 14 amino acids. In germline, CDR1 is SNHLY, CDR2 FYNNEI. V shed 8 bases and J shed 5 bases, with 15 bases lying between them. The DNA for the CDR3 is TGTGCCAGCCGGGGCGGGAAAGCAACCGGGGAGCTGTTTTTT. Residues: CASRGGKATGELFF.

CDR3 residues: CASSQDRLGNEQFF. DNA for the CDR3: TGTGCCAGCAGCCAAGATCGTTTAGGGAATGAGCAGTTCTTC. V gene TRBV14 combines with J gene TRBJ2-1, with D unresolved. This CDR3 comprises 14 residues. CDR1 and CDR2 from the germline V gene are SGHDN and FVKESK. Trimming removed 0 bases at V and 7 bases at J, with 10 bases between.

CDR3 residues: CASSVAPVSYEQYF. The CDR3 DNA is TGTGCCAGCAGCGTAGCACCTGTCTCCTACGAGCAGTACTTC. This chain joins TRBV9 and TRBJ2-7; D remains ambiguous. The CDR3 sequence is 14 residues long. Germline V gene lookup returns CDR1 SGDLS and CDR2 YYNGEE. The V and J ends lost 0 bases and 0 bases respectively, with 7 bases between them. Full variable domain (rest looked up from reference TRBV9 and TRBJ2-7): DSGVTQTPKHLITATGQRVTLRCSPRSGDLSVYWYQQSLDQGLQFLIQYYNGEERAKGNILERFSAQQFPDLHSELNLSSLELGDSALYFCASSVAPVSYEQYFGPGTRLTVT.

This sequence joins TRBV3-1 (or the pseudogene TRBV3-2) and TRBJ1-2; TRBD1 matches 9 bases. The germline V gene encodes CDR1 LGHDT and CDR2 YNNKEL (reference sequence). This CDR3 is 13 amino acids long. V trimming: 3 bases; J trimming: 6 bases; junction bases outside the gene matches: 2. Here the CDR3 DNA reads TGTGCCAGCAGCCACAGGACAGGGGATGGCTACACCTTC. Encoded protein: CASSHRTGDGYTF.

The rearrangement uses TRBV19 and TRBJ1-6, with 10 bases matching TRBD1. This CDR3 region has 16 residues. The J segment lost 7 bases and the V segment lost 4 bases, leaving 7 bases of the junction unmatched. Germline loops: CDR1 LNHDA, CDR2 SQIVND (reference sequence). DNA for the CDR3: TGTGCCAGTAGTACCGACAGGGGGCCGTCGAATTCACCCCTCCACTTT. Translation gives CASSTDRGPSNSPLHF.

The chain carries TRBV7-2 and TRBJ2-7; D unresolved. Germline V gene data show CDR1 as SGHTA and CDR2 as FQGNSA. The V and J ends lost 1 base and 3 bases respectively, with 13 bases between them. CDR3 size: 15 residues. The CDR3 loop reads CASSLELGTVYEQYF. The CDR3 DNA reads TGTGCCAGCAGCTTAGAGTTGGGCACCGTCTACGAGCAGTACTTC.

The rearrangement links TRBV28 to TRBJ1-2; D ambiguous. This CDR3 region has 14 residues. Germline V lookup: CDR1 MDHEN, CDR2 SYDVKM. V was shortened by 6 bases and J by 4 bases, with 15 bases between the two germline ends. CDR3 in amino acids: CASRLVGRGYGYTF. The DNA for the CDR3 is TGTGCCAGCAGACTTGTCGGAAGAGGCTATGGCTACACCTTC.